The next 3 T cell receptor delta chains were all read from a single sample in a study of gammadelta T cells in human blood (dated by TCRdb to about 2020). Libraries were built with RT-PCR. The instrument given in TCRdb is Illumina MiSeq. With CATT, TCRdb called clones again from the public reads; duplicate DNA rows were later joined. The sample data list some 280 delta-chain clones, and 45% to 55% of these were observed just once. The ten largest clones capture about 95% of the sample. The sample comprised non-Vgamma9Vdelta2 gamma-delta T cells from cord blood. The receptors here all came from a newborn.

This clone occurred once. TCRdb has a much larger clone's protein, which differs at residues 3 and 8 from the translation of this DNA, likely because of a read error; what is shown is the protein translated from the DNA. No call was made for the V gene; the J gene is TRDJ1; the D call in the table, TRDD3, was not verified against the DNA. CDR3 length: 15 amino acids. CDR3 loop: CAINPPGNYTDKLIF. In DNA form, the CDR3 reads TGTGCCATTAATCCCCCGGGGAATTACACCGATAAACTCATCTTT.

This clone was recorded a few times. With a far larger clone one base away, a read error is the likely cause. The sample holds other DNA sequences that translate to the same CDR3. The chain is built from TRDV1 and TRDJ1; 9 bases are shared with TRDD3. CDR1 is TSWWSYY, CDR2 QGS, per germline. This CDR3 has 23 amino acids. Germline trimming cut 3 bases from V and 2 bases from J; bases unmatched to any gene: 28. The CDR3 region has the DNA TGTGCTCTTGGGGACCCCGGCGGAGGTACTGCTGGGGGATGGATCGTTGGAACCGATAAACTCATCTTT. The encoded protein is CALGDPGGGTAGGWIVGTDKLIF.

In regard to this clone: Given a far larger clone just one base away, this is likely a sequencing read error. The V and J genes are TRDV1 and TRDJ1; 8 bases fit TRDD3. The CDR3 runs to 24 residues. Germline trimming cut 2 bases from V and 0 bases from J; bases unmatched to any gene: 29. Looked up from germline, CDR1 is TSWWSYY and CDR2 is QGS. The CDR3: CALGEGSQPRGDMCKKGDTDKLIF. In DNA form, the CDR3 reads TGTGCTCTTGGGGAAGGTTCCCAGCCCCGGGGGGATATGTGTAAAAAGGGGGACACCGATAAACTCATCTTT.